One sample yielded the 14 T cell receptor beta chains listed below, sequenced in a study of blood T cell repertoires in COVID-19. Here immunoSEQ multiplex PCR was the method, and the copy in TCRdb shows in-frame clones only, minus some. The sample lists 140,000 to 150,000 clones, 80% to 90% seen once, with 3% in the top ten. Sample: peripheral blood. These receptors were obtained from a woman aged 55-69 years with active COVID-19.

The CDR3 region is CASSSRGGSTEAFF. The CDR3 nucleotides are TGTGCCAGCAGTTCGAGGGGGGGGAGCACTGAAGCTTTCTTT. The rearrangement joins TRBV28 to TRBJ1-1, with TRBD1 as a possible D gene (6 bases). Germline CDR1 is MDHEN and CDR2 is SYDVKM. CDR3 size: 14 residues. V lost 4 bases and J lost 4, with 13 bases in between.

V and J are TRBV7-2 and TRBJ2-4; 7 bases match TRBD2. Germline loops: CDR1 SGHTA, CDR2 FQGNSA. Trimming cost V 4 bases and J 1 base; bases outside gene matches: 13. This CDR3 has 18 amino acids. DNA for the CDR3: TGTGCCAGCAGCTATTCGGGGGGTGCTCGAACGGCCAAAAACATTCAGTACTTC. This gives the protein CASSYSGGARTAKNIQYF.

The chain links TRBV9 to TRBJ1-2, with D uncertain. Germline V gene data show CDR1 as SGDLS and CDR2 as YYNGEE. The CDR3 loop spans 13 amino acids. V lost 6 bases, J lost 3 bases, and 12 bases lay in between. The CDR3 bases are TGTGCCAGCACCCGAAGCGGGGACTATGGCTACACCTTC. Protein sequence: CASTRSGDYGYTF.

This chain uses TRBV5-8 with TRBJ2-5; 11 positions agree with TRBD2. The trim removed 4 bases at V and 2 bases at J, leaving 4 bases unmatched. This CDR3 comprises 15 residues. In germline, CDR1 is SGHTS, CDR2 YDEGEE. CDR3 protein: CASSLSGRVQETQYF. CDR3 coding DNA: TGTGCCAGCAGCCTTAGCGGGAGGGTGCAAGAGACCCAGTACTTC.

The chain employs TRBV5-1 and TRBJ2-5; 13 bases align to TRBD2. The CDR3 runs 15 residues. Trimming took 4 bases from V and 4 from J; bases not matched to a gene: 4. In germline, CDR1 is SGHRS, CDR2 YFSETQ. CDR3 in amino acids: CASSRGTSGTETQYF. As DNA, the CDR3 is TGCGCCAGCAGCCGCGGGACTAGCGGGACAGAGACCCAGTACTTC.

This chain joins TRBV6-5 and TRBJ2-1; TRBD2 matches at 11 bases. The CDR3 sequence is 14 residues long. Germline V gene data show CDR1 as MNHEY and CDR2 as SVGAGI. With V trimmed by 7 bases and J by 4 bases, 3 bases remained unmatched. The CDR3 reads CASKRTSGYNEQFF. In nucleotides, the CDR3 is TGTGCCAGCAAACGGACTAGCGGGTACAATGAGCAGTTCTTC.

The rearrangement uses TRBV4-1 and TRBJ2-7; 9 nucleotides align to TRBD1. Germline values: CDR1 MGHRA, CDR2 YSYEKL. This CDR3 is 15 amino acids long. V shed 4 bases and J 3 bases; nucleotides not matched to a gene: 7. The CDR3 reads CASSRMTGGNYEQYF. In DNA form, the CDR3 reads TGCGCCAGCAGCCGGATGACAGGGGGGAACTACGAGCAGTACTTC.

The chain is built from TRBV7-9 and TRBJ2-7, with a possible D match to TRBD2 (6 bases). Germline V gene lookup returns CDR1 SEHNR and CDR2 FQNEAQ (reference sequence). The CDR3 runs 14 residues. Trimming took 8 bases from V and 1 from J, leaving 15 bases between them. The CDR3 nucleotides are TGTGCCAGCTCCTCTGGGGCGGGGTCCTACGAGCAGTACTTC. Translating it yields CASSSGAGSYEQYF.

J is TRBJ2-3 and V is TRBV6-2 or TRBV6-3, with D possibly matching TRBD2 (5 bases). The ends were cut back, 4 bases at V and 1 base at J, with 15 bases in the middle. The CDR3 runs to 16 residues. Germline V gene data show CDR1 as MNHEY and CDR2 as SVGEGT. CDR3 protein: CASSFHGGRRTDTQYF. The CDR3 DNA sequence: TGTGCCAGCAGTTTCCATGGAGGCCGACGCACAGATACGCAGTATTTT.

CDR3 bases: TGTGCCAGCAGTTTATGGTCTACGCCCGGGACAGTACCTATGGTGCAGTACTTC. This sequence encodes CASSLWSTPGTVPMVQYF. V is TRBV27 and J is TRBJ2-7, with 7 nucleotides matching TRBD1. V was pared by 1 base and J by 9 bases, with 21 bases of the junction left unmatched. CDR3 length equals 18 residues. Germline CDR1 reads MNHEY; CDR2 reads SMNVEV (reference sequence).

The genes are TRBV18 and TRBJ2-5; D is unclear. CDR1 is KGHSH and CDR2 is LQKENI in the germline V gene. This CDR3 region has 11 residues. Trimming removed 4 bases from V and 3 bases from J, with 3 bases in between. CDR3 in amino acids: CASSLEETQYF. The DNA of the CDR3 is TGTGCCAGCTCACTAGAAGAGACCCAGTACTTC. Based on the CDR3 plus reference TRBV18 and TRBJ2-5, the full variable domain is NAGVMQNPRHLVRRRGQEARLRCSPMKGHSHVYWYRQLPEEGLKFMVYLQKENIIDESGMPKERFSAEFPKEGPSILRIQQVVRGDSAAYFCASSLEETQYFGPGTRLLVL.

The V call is TRBV11-3, the J call TRBJ1-1; 7 nucleotides align to TRBD1. J gave up 5 bases and V 5 bases, and 8 bases lay outside the gene matches. In germline, CDR1 is SGHNT, CDR2 YENEEA. CDR3 size: 14 residues. CDR3 nucleotide sequence: TGTGCCAGCAGCCCCGGGGCAGGGGGAACTGAAGCTTTCTTT. This encodes CASSPGAGGTEAFF. The variable domain in full, completed from reference TRBV11-3 and TRBJ1-1, reads EAGVVQSPRYKIIEKKQPVAFWCNPISGHNTLYWYLQNLGQGPELLIRYENEEAVDDSQLPKDRFSAERLKGVDSTLKIQPAELGDSAVYLCASSPGAGGTEAFFGQGTRLTVV.

The genes are TRBV12-3 or TRBV12-4 and TRBJ2-4; a weak D match, TRBD2 (5 bases). CDR3 length: 12 amino acids. V was trimmed by 10 bases and J by 1 base, leaving 8 bases between them. Here the CDR3 reads CATSGAKNIQYF. The CDR3, as DNA: TGTGCCACCTCGGGGGCCAAAAACATTCAGTACTTC.

This clone was detected many times. At the DNA level, this CDR3 is encoded by other sequences in the same sample as well. The chain is built from TRBV5-1 and TRBJ2-1; 11 bases line up with TRBD2. Trimming cost V 1 base and J 4 bases; bases outside gene matches: 7. Germline loops: CDR1 SGHRS, CDR2 YFSETQ. The CDR3 has 17 amino acids. Here the CDR3 DNA reads TGCGCCAGCAGCTTGAGCCCCCTAGCGGGGGGTTACAATGAGCAGTTCTTC. Its translation is CASSLSPLAGGYNEQFF.